This T cell receptor (beta chain) was retrieved from a study of blood T cell repertoires in COVID-19. Looking at the study overall: The United States, Italy and Spain provided the acute and convalescent COVID-19 samples.

In the source study's methods: Estimation of nucleated cell counts relied on the amplification of reference gene primers. Here immunoSEQ multiplex PCR was the method, and the copy in TCRdb shows in-frame clones only, minus some. Clonal size and the V and J genes are those of that table, whereas D and trimming came from the DNA. Of about half a million clones in the sample, roughly 88% are singletons; the top ten hold approximately 3%. This sequence originates from a human donor in a cohort sampled during active COVID-19. Sequencing was performed on peripheral blood.

The CDR3 is CSASGGGNNEQFF. Here the CDR3 DNA reads TGCAGTGCTAGTGGGGGCGGAAACAATGAGCAGTTCTTC. V usage is TRBV20-1 and J usage is TRBJ2-1; perhaps TRBD1 as D (6 bases). V lost 3 bases, J lost 5 bases, and 11 bases lay in between. Per germline, CDR1 DFQATT and CDR2 SNEGSKA (reference sequence). The CDR3 is 13 amino acids.